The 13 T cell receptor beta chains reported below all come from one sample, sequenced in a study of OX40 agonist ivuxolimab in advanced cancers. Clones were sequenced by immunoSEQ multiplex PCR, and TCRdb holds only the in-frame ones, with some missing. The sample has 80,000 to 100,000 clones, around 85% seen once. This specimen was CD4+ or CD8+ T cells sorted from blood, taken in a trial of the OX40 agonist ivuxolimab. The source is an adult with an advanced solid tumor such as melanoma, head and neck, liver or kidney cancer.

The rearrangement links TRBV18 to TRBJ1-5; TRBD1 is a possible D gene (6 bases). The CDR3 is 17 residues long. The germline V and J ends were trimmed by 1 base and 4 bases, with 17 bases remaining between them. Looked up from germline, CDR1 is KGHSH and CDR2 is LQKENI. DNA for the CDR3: TGTGCCAGCTCACCACGATCAGGGGATTTAGGGAATCAGCCCCAGCATTTT. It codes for CASSPRSGDLGNQPQHF.

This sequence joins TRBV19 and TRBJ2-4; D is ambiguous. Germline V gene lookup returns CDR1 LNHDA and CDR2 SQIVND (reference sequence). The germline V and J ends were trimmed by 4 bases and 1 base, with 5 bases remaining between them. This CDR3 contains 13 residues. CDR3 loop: CASSTRAKNIQYF. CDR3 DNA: TGTGCCAGTAGTACGAGGGCCAAAAACATTCAGTACTTC.

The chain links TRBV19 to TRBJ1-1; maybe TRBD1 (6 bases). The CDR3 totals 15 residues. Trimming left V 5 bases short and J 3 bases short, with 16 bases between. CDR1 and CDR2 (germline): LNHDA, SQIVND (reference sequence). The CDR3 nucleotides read TGTGCCAGTAGTCAAACATGGGCAGGGGACACTGAAGCTTTCTTT. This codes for CASSQTWAGDTEAFF.

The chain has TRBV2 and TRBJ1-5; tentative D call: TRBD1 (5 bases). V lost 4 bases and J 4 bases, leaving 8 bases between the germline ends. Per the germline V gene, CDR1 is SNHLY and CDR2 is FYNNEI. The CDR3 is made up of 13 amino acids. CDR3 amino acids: CASSGEGNQPQHF. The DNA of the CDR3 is TGTGCCAGCAGTGGTGAGGGGAATCAGCCCCAGCATTTT.

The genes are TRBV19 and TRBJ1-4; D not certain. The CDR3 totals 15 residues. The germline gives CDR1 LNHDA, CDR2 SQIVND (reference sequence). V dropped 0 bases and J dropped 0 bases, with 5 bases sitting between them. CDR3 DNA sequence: TGTGCCAGTAGTATAGATGAAACAACTAATGAAAAACTGTTTTTT. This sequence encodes CASSIDETTNEKLFF.

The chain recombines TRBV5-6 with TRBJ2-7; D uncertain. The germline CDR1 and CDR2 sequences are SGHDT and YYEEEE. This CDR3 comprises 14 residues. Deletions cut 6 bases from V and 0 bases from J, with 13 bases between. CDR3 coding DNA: TGTGCCAGCAAACCCTTAAAAAACTCCTACGAGCAGTACTTC. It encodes CASKPLKNSYEQYF.

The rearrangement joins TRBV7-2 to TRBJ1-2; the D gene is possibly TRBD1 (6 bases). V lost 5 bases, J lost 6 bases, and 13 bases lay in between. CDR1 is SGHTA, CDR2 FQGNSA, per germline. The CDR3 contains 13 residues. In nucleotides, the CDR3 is TGTGCCAGCAGCAAGGGGGAGGGCCATGGCTACACCTTC. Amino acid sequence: CASSKGEGHGYTF.

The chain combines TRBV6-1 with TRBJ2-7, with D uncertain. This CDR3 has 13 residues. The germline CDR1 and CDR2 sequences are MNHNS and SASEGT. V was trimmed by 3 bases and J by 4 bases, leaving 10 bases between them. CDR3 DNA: TGTGCCAGCAGTGAGGGGTCTTCATACGAGCAGTACTTC. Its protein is CASSEGSSYEQYF.

The chain's CDR3 is CASSSFGYQPQHF. CDR3 coding DNA: TGTGCCAGCAGCTCGTTCGGCTATCAGCCCCAGCATTTT. This sequence joins TRBV27 and TRBJ1-5; D unresolved. V was pared by 6 bases and J by 5 bases, with 11 bases between. This CDR3 has 13 residues. The germline gives CDR1 MNHEY, CDR2 SMNVEV (reference sequence).

The DNA of the CDR3 is TGCAGCGCCTCAGAGTCAGGCAATCAGCCCCAGCATTTT. Translating it yields CSASESGNQPQHF. The J gene is TRBJ1-5, the V gene TRBV29-1; D uncertain. Germline V gives CDR1 SQVTM, CDR2 ANQGSEA. The CDR3 covers 13 residues. V lost 7 bases and J lost 2, with 12 bases in between.

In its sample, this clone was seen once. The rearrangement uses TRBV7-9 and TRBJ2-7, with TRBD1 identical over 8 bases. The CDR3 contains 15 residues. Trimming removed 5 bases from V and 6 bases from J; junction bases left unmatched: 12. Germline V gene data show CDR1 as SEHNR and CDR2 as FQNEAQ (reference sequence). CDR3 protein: CASSPAGTGKGEQYF. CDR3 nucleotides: TGTGCCAGCAGCCCGGCCGGGACAGGAAAGGGCGAGCAGTACTTC. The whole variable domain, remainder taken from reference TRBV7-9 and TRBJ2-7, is DTGVSQNPRHKITKRGQNVTFRCDPISEHNRLYWYRQTLGQGPEFLTYFQNEAQLEKSRLLSDRFSAERPKGSFSTLEIQRTEQGDSAMYLCASSPAGTGKGEQYFGPGTRLTVT.

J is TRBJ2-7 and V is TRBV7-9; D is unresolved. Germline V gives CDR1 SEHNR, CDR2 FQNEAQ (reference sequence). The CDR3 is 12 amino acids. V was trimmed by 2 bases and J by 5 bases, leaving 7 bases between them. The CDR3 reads CASSLTDHEQYF. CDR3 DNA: TGTGCCAGCAGCTTAACAGACCACGAGCAGTACTTC.

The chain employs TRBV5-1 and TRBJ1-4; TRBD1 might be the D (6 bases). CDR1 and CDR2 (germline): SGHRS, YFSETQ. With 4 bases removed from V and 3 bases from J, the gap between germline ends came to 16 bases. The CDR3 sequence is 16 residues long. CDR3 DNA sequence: TGCGCCAGCAGCAGGGAAGCGGCAGGGGCTAATGAAAAACTGTTTTTT. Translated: CASSREAAGANEKLFF. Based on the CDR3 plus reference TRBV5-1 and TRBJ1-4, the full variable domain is KAGVTQTPRYLIKTRGQQVTLSCSPISGHRSVSWYQQTPGQGLQFLFEYFSETQRNKGNFPGRFSGRQFSNSRSEMNVSTLELGDSALYLCASSREAAGANEKLFFGSGTQLSVL.